The 28 T cell receptor beta chains below come from one sample, sequenced in a study of blood T cell repertoires in COVID-19 (dated by TCRdb to the early 2020s). Receptor amplification or capture employed the immunoSEQ multiplex PCR assay. In its TCRdb copy, this immuneACCESS table keeps in-frame sequences only and misses some clones. Where compared with another copy, unresolved V genes explain less than half of these, and the others have no known cause. The sample table shows a few hundred thousand clones, and more than 85% are seen once. The top ten hold over 2.5% of the sample. The source material was peripheral blood. The receptor source for this set is a human donor in a cohort sampled during active COVID-19.

The chain joins TRBV9 to TRBJ2-5; 11 bases line up with TRBD2. Trimming took 0 bases from V and 5 from J; bases not matched to a gene: 12. The CDR3 has 18 residues. Germline V gene data show CDR1 as SGDLS and CDR2 as YYNGEE. Here the CDR3 reads CASSVGWLAGGLGETQYF. DNA of the CDR3: TGTGCCAGCAGCGTAGGGTGGCTAGCGGGAGGTCTAGGGGAGACCCAGTACTTC.

This sequence joins TRBV11-2 and TRBJ2-1; maybe TRBD2 (5 bases). This CDR3 is 13 amino acids long. Germline V gene data show CDR1 as SGHAT and CDR2 as FQNNGV. With 3 bases removed from V and 8 bases from J, the gap between germline ends came to 11 bases. In DNA form, the CDR3 reads TGTGCCAGCAGCTTTCCATCCGGGGATGAGCAGTTCTTC. This sequence encodes CASSFPSGDEQFF.

This sequence joins TRBV10-3 and TRBJ2-6; 7 bases are a match to TRBD1. Germline CDR1 reads ENHRY; CDR2 reads SYGVKD. The CDR3 contains 17 residues. The V and J ends lost 8 bases and 3 bases, in that order; junction bases with no gene match: 13. CDR3 protein: CAIATTGIFGGANVLTF. CDR3 nucleotides: TGTGCCATCGCCACGACAGGGATCTTTGGTGGGGCCAACGTCCTGACTTTC.

Comments on this clone: Other DNA sequences in the same sample also yield this CDR3. This chain uses TRBV29-1 with TRBJ1-3; the D gene is possibly TRBD1 (5 bases). Per germline, CDR1 SQVTM and CDR2 ANQGSEA. Trimming cost V 4 bases and J 0 bases, with 7 bases left between them. There are 13 residues in the CDR3. CDR3 in amino acids: CSVGQSSGNTIYF. DNA for the CDR3: TGCAGCGTTGGACAGAGCTCTGGAAACACCATATATTTT.

This chain connects TRBV11-2 to TRBJ1-1, with 7 bases lining up with TRBD1. The junction had 5 bases not matched to a gene; V was cut back by 1 base and J by 3 bases. The germline V gene has CDR1 SGHAT and CDR2 FQNNGV. CDR3 length equals 15 residues. Here the CDR3 reads CASSLAGGGYTEAFF. The CDR3 DNA follows: TGTGCCAGCAGCTTAGCAGGGGGAGGTTACACTGAAGCTTTCTTT.

The V and J genes are TRBV5-1 and TRBJ1-2, with D perhaps TRBD1 (6 bases). V was shortened by 7 bases and J by 3 bases, with 16 bases between the two germline ends. CDR3 length equals 14 residues. Germline CDR1 is SGHRS and CDR2 is YFSETQ. CDR3 sequence: CASSLEQGDYGYTF. In DNA form, the CDR3 reads TGCGCCAGCTCCCTAGAACAGGGAGACTATGGCTACACCTTC.

The chain joins TRBV6-1 to TRBJ2-5; maybe TRBD1 (6 bases). The CDR3 contains 15 residues. Germline values: CDR1 MNHNS, CDR2 SASEGT. Trimming shortened V by 0 bases and J by 3 bases, and 11 bases separated the two germline ends. Written as DNA, the CDR3 is TGTGCCAGCAGTGAAGCTTTTAACAGGGAAGAGACCCAGTACTTC. Translation gives CASSEAFNREETQYF.

The chain recombines TRBV4-2 with TRBJ1-3; no clear D. The CDR3 runs 14 residues. The V gene lost 3 bases and the J gene lost 8 bases, with 14 bases spanning the gap. The germline CDR1 and CDR2 sequences are LGHNA and YNFKEQ. The CDR3 here is CASSQEVRWDTIYF. The CDR3 coding sequence is TGTGCCAGCAGCCAGGAGGTCCGGTGGGACACCATATATTTT.

This chain links TRBV6-2 or TRBV6-3 with TRBJ1-2; possible D gene TRBD1, 5 bases. Per the germline V gene, CDR1 is MNHEY and CDR2 is SVGEGT. The CDR3 has 13 residues. Trimming cost V 2 bases and J 4 bases, with 8 bases left between them. CDR3 amino acids: CASSYPDIYGYTF. The CDR3 DNA reads as TGTGCCAGCAGTTACCCGGACATCTATGGCTACACCTTC.

This chain uses TRBV5-1 with TRBJ2-7; D uncertain. Germline V lookup: CDR1 SGHRS, CDR2 YFSETQ. The CDR3 covers 16 residues. Trimming removed 0 bases at V and 4 bases at J, with 17 bases between. CDR3 nucleotide sequence: TGCGCCAGCAGCTTGGTCTGGGCAGATGAGCCGTACGAGCAGTACTTC. Protein product: CASSLVWADEPYEQYF.

CDR3 sequence (DNA): TGTGCCAGCACTTCGGGACAGGGTCGCAATCAGCCCCAGCATTTT. Its translation is CASTSGQGRNQPQHF. V usage is TRBV6-5 and J usage is TRBJ1-5, with TRBD1 matching over 9 bases. CDR1 MNHEY and CDR2 SVGAGI come from the germline V gene. The CDR3 covers 15 residues. Unmatched junction bases numbered 6, after V lost 7 bases and J lost 2 bases.

This chain joins TRBV6-5 and TRBJ2-2; 7 bases match TRBD2. Trimming removed 7 bases from V and 4 bases from J; junction bases left unmatched: 6. This CDR3 region has 14 residues. Germline V gene lookup returns CDR1 MNHEY and CDR2 SVGAGI. In nucleotides, the CDR3 is TGTGCCAGCATACTAGCGCCGAGCACCGGGGAGCTGTTTTTT. Translation: CASILAPSTGELFF.

The chain is built from TRBV28 and TRBJ2-7, with D possibly matching TRBD2 (5 bases). This CDR3 is built from 14 residues. In germline, CDR1 is MDHEN, CDR2 SYDVKM. Trimming took 3 bases from V and 2 from J, leaving 11 bases between them. The CDR3 sequence is CASSFLARAYEQYF. In nucleotides, the CDR3 is TGTGCCAGCAGTTTTTTAGCGCGGGCCTACGAGCAGTACTTC. The full variable domain, in which reference TRBV28 and TRBJ2-7 provide the parts outside the CDR3, is DVKVTQSSRYLVKRTGEKVFLECVQDMDHENMFWYRQDPGLGLRLIYFSYDVKMKEKGDIPEGYSVSREKKERFSLILESASTNQTSMYLCASSFLARAYEQYFGPGTRLTVT.

This clone appeared once. The chain employs TRBV6-5 and TRBJ2-5; perhaps TRBD1 as D (5 bases). Trimming shortened V by 6 bases and J by 5 bases, and 16 bases separated the two germline ends. The length of the CDR3 is 14 residues. Germline CDR1 is MNHEY and CDR2 is SVGAGI. In nucleotides, the CDR3 is TGTGCCAGCAGCTCCCTATTAGGGGCTGAGACCCAGTACTTC. This translates into CASSSLLGAETQYF.

V gene TRBV11-2 combines with J gene TRBJ2-7; 7 positions match TRBD1. This CDR3 region has 14 residues. Looked up from germline, CDR1 is SGHAT and CDR2 is FQNNGV. The trim removed 5 bases at V and 2 bases at J, leaving 6 bases unmatched. The CDR3: CASSPGGDAYEQYF. The CDR3 nucleotides are TGTGCCAGCAGCCCAGGGGGAGATGCCTACGAGCAGTACTTC.

The chain combines TRBV5-8 with TRBJ2-2; TRBD1 matches at 9 bases. The CDR3 totals 16 residues. Unmatched junction bases numbered 6, after V lost 4 bases and J lost 2 bases. CDR1 and CDR2 from the germline V gene are SGHTS and YDEGEE. CDR3 region: CASSPRDRVNTGELFF. CDR3 in DNA: TGTGCCAGCAGCCCCCGGGACAGGGTTAACACCGGGGAGCTGTTTTTT. Full variable domain (missing parts from reference TRBV5-8 and TRBJ2-2): EAGVTQSPTHLIKTRGQQATLRCSPISGHTSVYWYQQALGLGLQFLLWYDEGEERNRGNFPPRFSGRQFPNYSSELNVNALELEDSALYLCASSPRDRVNTGELFFGEGSRLTVL.

V and J are TRBV3-1 (or the pseudogene TRBV3-2) and TRBJ1-5; no reliable D call. The J call may be in error: the DNA end matches TRBJ2-3 better. This CDR3 is 13 amino acids long. Germline-derived CDR1 and CDR2 are LGHDT and YNNKEL (reference sequence). CDR3 sequence reads: CASSQDRGQPQYF. CDR3 DNA sequence: TGTGCCAGCAGCCAAGATCGCGGTCAGCCCCAGTATTTT.

CDR3 amino acids: CASSYYQTGARSGYTF. DNA for the CDR3: TGTGCCAGCAGTTACTACCAAACAGGGGCGCGGAGTGGCTACACCTTC. The chain carries TRBV6-5 and TRBJ1-2; 7 bases agree with TRBD1. The J segment lost 7 bases and the V segment lost 1 base, leaving 12 bases of the junction unmatched. The CDR3 loop spans 16 amino acids. Per the germline V gene, CDR1 is MNHEY and CDR2 is SVGAGI.

This chain links TRBV3-1 (or the pseudogene TRBV3-2) with TRBJ1-2, with D perhaps TRBD1 (6 bases). This CDR3 comprises 13 residues. V dropped 3 bases and J dropped 7 bases, with 12 bases sitting between them. Looked up from germline, CDR1 is LGHDT and CDR2 is YNNKEL (reference sequence). CDR3 coding DNA: TGTGCCAGCAGCCATCCGGGGGGCGGTGGCTACACCTTC. Its protein is CASSHPGGGGYTF.

Many counts were recorded for this clone. This chain links TRBV4-2 with TRBJ2-7; D might be TRBD1 (5 bases). Germline V CDR1 and CDR2: LGHNA, YNFKEQ. CDR3 length: 15 residues. V was shortened by 3 bases and J by 2 bases, with 14 bases between the two germline ends. This CDR3 is CASSQDQGGAYEQYF. In DNA form, the CDR3 reads TGTGCCAGCAGCCAGGACCAGGGTGGTGCCTACGAGCAGTACTTC.

The genes are TRBV2 and TRBJ1-2; 8 bases line up with TRBD1. CDR1 is SNHLY and CDR2 is FYNNEI in the germline V gene. The CDR3 is 15 residues long. Trimming cost V 5 bases and J 4 bases; bases outside gene matches: 9. The CDR3 region is CASSNQGAISYGYTF. The DNA for the CDR3 is TGTGCCAGCAGTAACCAGGGGGCTATAAGCTATGGCTACACCTTC.

This sequence joins TRBV5-1 and TRBJ2-1, with TRBD2 matching over 12 bases. The CDR3 runs 15 residues. The ends lost 5 bases at V and 15 bases at J; junction bases unmatched: 15. CDR1 is SGHRS, CDR2 YFSETQ, per germline. CDR3 sequence reads: CASSQDGTSGRASFF. Here the CDR3 DNA reads TGCGCCAGCAGTCAAGACGGGACTAGCGGGCGTGCATCGTTCTTC.

The chain uses TRBV19 and TRBJ2-5; D gene uncertain. The CDR3 spans 13 residues. Germline CDR1 reads LNHDA; CDR2 reads SQIVND (reference sequence). Trimming pared 3 bases from V and 4 bases from J, leaving 9 bases between. Here the CDR3 DNA reads TGTGCCAGTAGTATTGGGCGAAGAGAGACCCAGTACTTC. Encoded protein: CASSIGRRETQYF.

This clone was observed many times. This chain connects TRBV6-1 to TRBJ2-5; 10 nucleotides match TRBD2. Looked up from germline, CDR1 is MNHNS and CDR2 is SASEGT. V lost 2 bases, J lost 1 base, and 1 base stayed unmatched. There are 15 residues in the CDR3. The CDR3 DNA is TGTGCCAGCAGTGAACTAGCGGGGGCCCAAGAGACCCAGTACTTC. Encoded protein: CASSELAGAQETQYF.

A single count supports this clone. V usage is TRBV25-1 and J usage is TRBJ2-1; the D is unclear. The V gene lost 1 base and the J gene lost 4 bases, with 8 bases spanning the gap. The CDR3 sequence is 14 residues long. Germline-derived CDR1 and CDR2 are MGHDK and SYGVNS. The CDR3 loop is CASSEFLSYNEQFF. As DNA, the CDR3 is TGTGCCAGCAGTGAATTTCTGAGTTACAATGAGCAGTTCTTC.

The rearrangement joins TRBV5-8 to TRBJ1-2; D remains ambiguous. This CDR3 region has 12 residues. The V and J ends lost 1 base and 4 bases respectively, with 5 bases between them. CDR1 and CDR2 from the germline V gene are SGHTS and YDEGEE. For the CDR3, the DNA is TGTGCCAGCAGCTTGTCGGTCTATGGCTACACCTTC. It yields the protein CASSLSVYGYTF.

This clone was observed a single time. The rearrangement joins TRBV19 to TRBJ2-5; a possible D gene is TRBD2 (6 bases). V was pared by 7 bases and J by 6 bases, with 21 bases between. The CDR3 covers 15 residues. In germline, CDR1 is LNHDA, CDR2 SQIVND (reference sequence). CDR3 coding DNA: TGTGCCAGTAACCCAGGTCGGGGACTCGAGAAGACCCAGTACTTC. This translates into CASNPGRGLEKTQYF.

The chain carries TRBV2 and TRBJ2-5, with 10 positions matching TRBD1. The germline gives CDR1 SNHLY, CDR2 FYNNEI. Losses at the gene ends were 8 bases for V and 4 bases for J; bases not matched to a gene: 10. The CDR3 runs 15 residues. The CDR3 coding sequence is TGTGCCAGCGTTAACCCGGGACAGGGGAGAGAGACCCAGTACTTC. This sequence encodes CASVNPGQGRETQYF. The full variable domain, completed using reference TRBV2 and TRBJ2-5, is EPEVTQTPSHQVTQMGQEVILRCVPISNHLYFYWYRQILGQKVEFLVSFYNNEISEKSEIFDDQFSVERPDGSNFTLKIRSTKLEDSAMYFCASVNPGQGRETQYFGPGTRLLVL.